This entry describes one TCR beta chain. Its cognate antigen is unknown. Germline V gene sequence: CDR1 SGHDN, CDR2 FVKESK. V was trimmed by 1 base and J by 6 bases, leaving 9 bases between them. The CDR3 has 13 residues. The entry originates in a study of a mutant IDH1 vaccine in newly diagnosed glioma. Study information: Eight vaccinations reached patients in weeks 1, 3, 5, 7, 11, 15, 19 and 23. Every participant had undergone radiotherapy, temozolomide, or both before, and most underwent both. Investigators started vaccination 4-6 weeks after radiotherapy alone, or with temozolomide cycles. There were approximately 60% males and about 38% females among treated patients, whose mean age was about 40 years.

Clones were sequenced by immunoSEQ multiplex PCR, and TCRdb holds only the in-frame ones, with some missing. The data show about 56,000 clones, with 80% to 90% seen just once and about 1.4% held by the top ten. Time point meaning: week 23, last vaccination. Topical imiquimod was applied with each vaccine dose, which held 300 ug of mutant IDH1 20-mer peptide. The sample consisted of PBMCs, taken from a glioma patient whose treatment included an IDH1 peptide vaccine. The TCR originated in a middle-aged man with glioma. The J gene is TRBJ1-1, the V gene TRBV14, with no clear D. CDR3 loop: CASSQVGGPEAFF. The CDR3 DNA reads TGTGCCAGCAGCCAAGTCGGAGGACCTGAAGCTTTCTTT.